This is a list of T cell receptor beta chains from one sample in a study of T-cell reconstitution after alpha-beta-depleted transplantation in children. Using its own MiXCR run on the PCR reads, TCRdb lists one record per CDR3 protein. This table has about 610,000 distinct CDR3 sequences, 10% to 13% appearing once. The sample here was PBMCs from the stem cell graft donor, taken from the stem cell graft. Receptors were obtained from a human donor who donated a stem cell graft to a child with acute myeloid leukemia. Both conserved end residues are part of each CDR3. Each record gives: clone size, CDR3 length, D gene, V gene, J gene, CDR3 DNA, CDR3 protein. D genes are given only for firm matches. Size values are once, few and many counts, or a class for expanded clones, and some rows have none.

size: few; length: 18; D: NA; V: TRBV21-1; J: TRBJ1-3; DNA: TGTGCCAGCAGCACCCGGGACAGCCACCCCACCTCTGGAAACACCATATATTTT; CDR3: CASSTRDSHPTSGNTIYF
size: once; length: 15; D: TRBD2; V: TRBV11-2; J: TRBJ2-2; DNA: TGTGCCAGCAGCCTCGGGACTAGCCCACCCGGGGAGCTGTTTTTT; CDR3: CASSLGTSPPGELFF
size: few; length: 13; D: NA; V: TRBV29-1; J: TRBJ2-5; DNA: TGCAGCGTTACAGGGACCGGGCGAGAGACCCAGTACTTC; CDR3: CSVTGTGRETQYF
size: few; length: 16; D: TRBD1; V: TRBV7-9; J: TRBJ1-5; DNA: TGTGCCAGCAGTCGACAGGGCGGCGGGAGCAATCAGCCCCAGCATTTT; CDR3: CASSRQGGGSNQPQHF
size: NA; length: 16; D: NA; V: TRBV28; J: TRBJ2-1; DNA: TGTGCCAGCATCCCTACCGGACTAACGGGAGACCTTGAGCAGTTCTTC; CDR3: CASIPTGLTGDLEQFF
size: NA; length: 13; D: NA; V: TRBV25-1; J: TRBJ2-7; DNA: TGTGCCAGCAGGGGCTCGGGAACCTACGAGCAGTACTTC; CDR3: CASRGSGTYEQYF
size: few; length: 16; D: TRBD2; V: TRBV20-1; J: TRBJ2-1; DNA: TGCAGTGCTAGAGTTGGGCTAGCGGGCTCCTACAATGAGCAGTTCTTC; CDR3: CSARVGLAGSYNEQFF
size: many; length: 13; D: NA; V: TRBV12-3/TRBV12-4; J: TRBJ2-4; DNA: TGTGCCAGCAGTTTAGTATTAGGCCACATTCAGTACTTC; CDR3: CASSLVLGHIQYF
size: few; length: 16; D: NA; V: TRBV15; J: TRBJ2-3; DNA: TGTGCCACCAGCAGCTCAACGGGACAATCGAGAGATACGCAGTATTTT; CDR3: CATSSSTGQSRDTQYF
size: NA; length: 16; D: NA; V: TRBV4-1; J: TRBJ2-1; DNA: TGCGCCAGCAGCCAAGACGTAGGGTACACCTACAATGAGCAGTTCTTC; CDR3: CASSQDVGYTYNEQFF
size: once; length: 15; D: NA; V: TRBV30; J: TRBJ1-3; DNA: TGTGCCTGGAGTAAACAGGTTGCCTCTGGAAACACCATATATTTT; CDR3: CAWSKQVASGNTIYF
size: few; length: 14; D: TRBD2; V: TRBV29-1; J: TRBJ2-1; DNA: TGCAGCGTCTCAGGACTAGCGGGAGGGCGAGAGCAGTTCTTC; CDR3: CSVSGLAGGREQFF
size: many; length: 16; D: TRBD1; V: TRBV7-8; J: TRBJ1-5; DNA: TGTGCCAGCAGCTCCACCGGGACAGGGGCCAATCAGCCCCAGCATTTT; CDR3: CASSSTGTGANQPQHF
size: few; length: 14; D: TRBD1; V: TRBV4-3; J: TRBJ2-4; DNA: TGCGCCAGCAGCCGCGACAGGGCAGGCGGCATTCAGTACTTC; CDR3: CASSRDRAGGIQYF
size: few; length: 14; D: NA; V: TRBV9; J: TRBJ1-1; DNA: TGTGCCAGCAGCGGAACCCGGGGTAACACTGAAGCTTTCTTT; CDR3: CASSGTRGNTEAFF
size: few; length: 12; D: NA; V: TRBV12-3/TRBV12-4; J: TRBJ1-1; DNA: TGTGCCAGCAGTTTAGCAGAAGTAGAAGCTTTCTTT; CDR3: CASSLAEVEAFF
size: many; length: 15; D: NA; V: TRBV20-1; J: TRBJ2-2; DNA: TGCAGTGCTAGAGGATTAGAGGGTTCCACCGGGGAGCTGTTTTTT; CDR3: CSARGLEGSTGELFF
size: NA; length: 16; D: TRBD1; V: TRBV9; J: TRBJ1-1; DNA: TGTGCCAGCAGCGGGGGACAGGGAGGCTGGGACACTGAAGCTTTCTTT; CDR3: CASSGGQGGWDTEAFF